These T cell receptor beta chains were read from a single sample in a study of blood T cell repertoires in COVID-19. The data were produced by immunoSEQ multiplex PCR, yet TCRdb's version contains in-frame clones alone and is incomplete. Here the sample spans hundreds of thousands of clones, about 89% being singletons. Sample: peripheral blood. The origin of the receptors is a woman in her forties or fifties with COVID-19, enrolled during active disease. Each CDR3 is given without its conserved first and last residue. Fields, in order: CDR3 length, V gene, clone size, J gene, CDR3 protein. Size values are once, few and many counts, or a class for expanded clones, and some rows have none.

11,TRBV30,few,TRBJ1-6,AWRVQGYSPLH
12,TRBV18,.,TRBJ1-2,ASSLRQGAAGYT
13,TRBV5-1,.,TRBJ1-4,ASRVTGTANEKLF
11,TRBV3-1/TRBV3-2,.,TRBJ2-1,ASKDRPNNEQF
15,TRBV10-2,.,TRBJ2-1,ASSGTSGRSGYNEQF
10,TRBV7-9,.,TRBJ2-1,ASNGALNEQF
14,TRBV7-6,.,TRBJ2-5,ASSSLAGPQGETQY
8,TRBV30,.,TRBJ1-1,AWQNTEAF
11,TRBV12-3/TRBV12-4,.,TRBJ1-2,ASSFKGDYGYT
14,TRBV18,few,TRBJ2-2,ASSPRTTPNTGELF
13,TRBV18,.,TRBJ1-1,ASSRQGALNTEAF
14,TRBV30,.,TRBJ2-2,AWSHSPPLNTGELF
15,TRBV12-2,.,TRBJ1-1,ASRLVPLDSYYTEAF
13,TRBV9,.,TRBJ2-5,ASSEGTAIQETQY
17,TRBV24-1,.,TRBJ2-6,ATSDPPGQVSTGANVLT
15,TRBV19,.,TRBJ1-5,ASSRTGQPYSNQPQH
11,TRBV5-1,.,TRBJ2-3,ASSLEVTSIVY
12,TRBV19,.,TRBJ2-3,ASSTSASTDTQY
13,TRBV4-2,.,TRBJ2-3,ASSQVLAGTDTQY
13,TRBV7-2,.,TRBJ1-5,ASSFDDRFNQPQH
13,TRBV9,.,TRBJ1-1,ASSVGGQGNTEAF
13,TRBV18,.,TRBJ1-1,ASSPTGYMNTEAF
13,TRBV7-7,few,TRBJ2-1,ASSFGSGRYNEQF
14,TRBV3-1/TRBV3-2,.,TRBJ2-7,ASSRVGALSSYEQY
14,TRBV7-8,.,TRBJ2-5,ASSLAPAGRGETQY
13,TRBV11-3,few,TRBJ1-3,ASSLAGRRGNTIY
13,TRBV19,.,TRBJ1-2,ASSIQDRPNYGYT
15,TRBV7-9,few,TRBJ2-7,ASSPGSGTGGIYEQY
13,TRBV5-1,.,TRBJ1-5,ASSLGSGDNQPQH
12,TRBV4-1,.,TRBJ1-5,ASSQGAGDQPQH
10,TRBV24-1,few,TRBJ1-5,ATSDPMQPQH
15,TRBV5-1,.,TRBJ1-3,ASSLAPGGDSGNTIY
12,TRBV19,.,TRBJ2-3,ASQRQGSTDTQY